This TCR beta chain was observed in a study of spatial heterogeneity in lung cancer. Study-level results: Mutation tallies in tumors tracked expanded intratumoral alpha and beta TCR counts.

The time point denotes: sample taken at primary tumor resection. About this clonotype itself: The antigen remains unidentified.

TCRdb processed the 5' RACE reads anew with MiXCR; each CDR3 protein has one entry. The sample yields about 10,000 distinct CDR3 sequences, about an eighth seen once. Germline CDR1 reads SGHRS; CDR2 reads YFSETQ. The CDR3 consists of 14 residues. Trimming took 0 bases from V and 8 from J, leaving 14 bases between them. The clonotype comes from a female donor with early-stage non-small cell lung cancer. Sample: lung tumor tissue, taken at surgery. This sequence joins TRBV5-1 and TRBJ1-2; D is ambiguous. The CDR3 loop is CASSLDYLTGGYTF. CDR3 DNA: TGCGCCAGCAGCTTGGACTATCTCACTGGGGGCTACACCTTC. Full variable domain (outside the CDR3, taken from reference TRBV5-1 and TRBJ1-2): KAGVTQTPRYLIKTRGQQVTLSCSPISGHRSVSWYQQTPGQGLQFLFEYFSETQRNKGNFPGRFSGRQFSNSRSEMNVSTLELGDSALYLCASSLDYLTGGYTFGSGTRLTVV.